A single sample gave rise to the 8 T cell receptor beta chains below, sequenced in a study of blood T cell repertoires in COVID-19. TCRdb keeps only in-frame clones here, not all; method: immunoSEQ multiplex PCR. The data hold about 270,000 clones, with about 86% observed a single time. Sequenced sample: peripheral blood. The receptors stem from a woman in her 30s with COVID-19, enrolled during active disease.

The chain couples TRBV15 to TRBJ1-2, with 10 positions matching TRBD1. In germline, CDR1 is LNHNV, CDR2 YYDKDF (reference sequence). The CDR3 covers 17 residues. The junction had 13 bases not matched to a gene; V was cut back by 5 bases and J by 4 bases. CDR3: CATSLGTGVETSYGYTF. The CDR3 bases are TGTGCCACCAGCCTTGGGACAGGGGTAGAAACGTCCTATGGCTACACCTTC.

The gene calls are TRBV13 and TRBJ2-2; the D gene is possibly TRBD1 (6 bases). V lost 1 base and J 6 bases, leaving 15 bases between the germline ends. Germline V gives CDR1 PRHDT, CDR2 FYEKMQ (reference sequence). The CDR3 loop spans 16 amino acids. The CDR3 coding sequence is TGTGCCAGCAGCTTAGCTAGGCTGGGGGCGGCCGGGGAGCTGTTTTTT. Amino acids: CASSLARLGAAGELFF.

This chain links TRBV5-8 with TRBJ2-1, with a weak D call TRBD1 (5 bases). V gave up 4 bases and J gave up 8 bases, with 10 bases separating them. The germline V gene encodes CDR1 SGHTS and CDR2 YDEGEE. CDR3 length: 12 amino acids. The CDR3: CASSTRGDEQFF. CDR3 sequence (DNA): TGTGCCAGCAGCACAAGGGGTGATGAGCAGTTCTTC.

The chain links TRBV4-1 to TRBJ1-1; tentatively, D is TRBD1 (5 bases). Germline V lookup: CDR1 MGHRA, CDR2 YSYEKL. The germline V and J ends were trimmed by 3 bases and 7 bases, with 9 bases remaining between them. The CDR3 has 12 residues. The CDR3 protein is CASSQGLGEAFF. CDR3 DNA sequence: TGCGCCAGCAGCCAGGGGCTAGGTGAAGCTTTCTTT.

This clone has just one count. This sequence joins TRBV6-5 and TRBJ2-2, with D possibly being TRBD1 (5 bases). V lost 3 bases to trimming and J lost 5 bases, with 13 bases between them. Germline CDR1 is MNHEY and CDR2 is SVGAGI. The CDR3 length is 15 residues. The CDR3 protein is CASSYRQGLTGELFF. In nucleotides, the CDR3 is TGTGCCAGCAGTTATCGGCAGGGTTTAACCGGGGAGCTGTTTTTT.

The V call is TRBV12-5, the J call TRBJ1-1; tentatively, D is TRBD1 (6 bases). The CDR3 is 16 residues long. V was trimmed by 2 bases and J by 0 bases, leaving 13 bases between them. Per germline, CDR1 LGHNT and CDR2 FRNRAP. CDR3 amino acids: CASGLLGGEVNTEAFF. The DNA of the CDR3 is TGTGCTAGTGGTTTGCTAGGGGGGGAAGTGAACACTGAAGCTTTCTTT.

This rearrangement joins TRBV7-8 to TRBJ1-4; TRBD1 is a possible D gene (5 bases). Per germline, CDR1 SGHVS and CDR2 FQNEAQ. Trimming took off 3 bases at V and 6 bases at J, with 11 bases between the two ends. The CDR3 runs to 14 residues. CDR3 DNA sequence: TGTGCCAGCAGCTTGGGGCTGCTATATGAAAAACTGTTTTTT. Protein: CASSLGLLYEKLFF.

This chain uses TRBV9 with TRBJ1-1; D possibly corresponds to TRBD1 (6 bases). Germline lookup yields CDR1 SGDLS and CDR2 YYNGEE. V lost 4 bases, J lost 7 bases, and 14 bases lay in between. The CDR3 length is 13 residues. CDR3 protein: CASSPRGHFEAFF. As DNA, the CDR3 is TGTGCCAGCAGCCCCAGGGGACACTTTGAAGCTTTCTTT.